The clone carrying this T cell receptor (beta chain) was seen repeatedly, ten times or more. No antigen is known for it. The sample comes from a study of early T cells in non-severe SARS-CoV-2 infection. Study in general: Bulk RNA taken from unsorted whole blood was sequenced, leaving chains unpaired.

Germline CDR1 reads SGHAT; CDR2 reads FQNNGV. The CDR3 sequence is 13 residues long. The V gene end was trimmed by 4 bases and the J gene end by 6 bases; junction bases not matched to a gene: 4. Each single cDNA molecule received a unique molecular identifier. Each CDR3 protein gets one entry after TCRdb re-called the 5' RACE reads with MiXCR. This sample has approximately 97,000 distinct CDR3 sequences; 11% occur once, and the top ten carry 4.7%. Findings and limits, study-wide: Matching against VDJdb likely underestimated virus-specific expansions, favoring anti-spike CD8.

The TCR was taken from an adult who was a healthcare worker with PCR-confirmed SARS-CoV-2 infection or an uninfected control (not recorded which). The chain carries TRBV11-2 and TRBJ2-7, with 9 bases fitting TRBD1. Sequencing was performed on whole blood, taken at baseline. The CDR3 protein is CASSSPTGGEQYF. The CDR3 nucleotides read TGTGCCAGCAGCTCCCCGACAGGGGGCGAGCAGTACTTC.